This T cell receptor beta chain derives from a study of shared clonotypes between healthy human individuals. This table comes from immunoSEQ multiplex PCR, and its TCRdb copy is limited to in-frame clones, with some not included. The sample has 1.5 million to 2.5 million clones, roughly 95% seen once. Per germline, CDR1 PRHDT and CDR2 FYEKMQ (reference sequence). The CDR3 is 15 residues long. V lost 4 bases and J lost 3, with 15 bases in between. The naive CD8 subset, CD45RO-negative cells positively selected for CCR7, excluded terminally differentiated effector memory CD45RA+ cells. This chain links TRBV13 with TRBJ1-2; maybe TRBD1 (5 bases). The specimen was naive CD8+ T cells sorted from blood. This TCR came from a man aged 18-30 years in good health. The CDR3 protein is CASSSDRERDYGYTF. CDR3 sequence (DNA): TGTGCCAGCAGCTCCGACAGAGAGAGAGACTATGGCTACACCTTC.